This T cell receptor (beta chain) was sequenced in a study of T-cell reconstitution after alpha-beta-depleted transplantation in children. Library preparation (for TCRbeta) was performed with unique molecular identifiers. MiXCR, run by TCRdb on the PCR reads, gives a single entry per CDR3 protein. The sample records nearly 550,000 distinct CDR3 sequences, around 16% being singletons. Germline values: CDR1 SGHRS, CDR2 YFSETQ. Trimming removed 0 bases from V and 2 bases from J; junction bases left unmatched: 6. The CDR3 consists of 16 residues. The chain joins TRBV5-1 to TRBJ2-3, with 7 bases identical to TRBD2. The sequences come from PBMCs from the stem cell graft donor, collected from the stem cell graft. The sequence was collected from a human donor who donated a stem cell graft to a child with acute lymphoblastic leukemia. The CDR3 is CASSLVRLAATDTQYF. The CDR3 DNA is TGCGCCAGCAGCTTGGTTAGGCTAGCGGCCACAGATACGCAGTATTTT.